Presented here are 32 T cell receptor beta chains from one specimen sequenced in a study of blood T cell repertoires in COVID-19. Sequencing was performed with immunoSEQ multiplex PCR; in TCRdb, only in-frame clones are kept and a portion is missing. The sample shows approximately 46,000 clones, around 86% of them seen only once. The sequenced sample consisted of peripheral blood. These TCRs come from an elderly woman with COVID-19, enrolled during active disease.

The chain is built from TRBV7-3 and TRBJ2-7; 9 bases agree with TRBD1. The CDR3 has 15 amino acids. The V segment lost 1 base and the J segment 3 bases; nucleotides outside the gene matches: 4. CDR1 SGHTA and CDR2 FQGTGA come from the germline V gene. Here the CDR3 reads CASSLNPGQGYEQYF. CDR3 sequence (DNA): TGTGCCAGCAGCTTAAATCCGGGACAGGGCTACGAGCAGTACTTC.

In this sample, this clone turned up a few times. DNA of the CDR3: TGCGCCAGCAGCTTGGAGGGGTGGGATACGCAGTATTTT. It specifies CASSLEGWDTQYF. The chain has TRBV5-1 and TRBJ2-3, with TRBD1 as a possible D gene (5 bases). V lost 0 bases and J 6 bases, leaving 8 bases between the germline ends. The CDR3 loop spans 13 amino acids. Looked up from germline, CDR1 is SGHRS and CDR2 is YFSETQ.

The chain uses TRBV18 and TRBJ1-1; D is unclear. V was shortened by 0 bases and J by 0 bases, with 14 bases between the two germline ends. This CDR3 is 17 amino acids long. Per the germline V gene, CDR1 is KGHSH and CDR2 is LQKENI. CDR3 region: CASSPPVGGMMNTEAFF. The CDR3 DNA reads as TGTGCCAGCTCACCACCAGTCGGCGGGATGATGAACACTGAAGCTTTCTTT. The full variable domain, its missing parts supplied by reference TRBV18 and TRBJ1-1, is NAGVMQNPRHLVRRRGQEARLRCSPMKGHSHVYWYRQLPEEGLKFMVYLQKENIIDESGMPKERFSAEFPKEGPSILRIQQVVRGDSAAYFCASSPPVGGMMNTEAFFGQGTRLTVV.

The rearrangement uses TRBV25-1 and TRBJ1-5; no reliable D call. The CDR3 loop spans 13 amino acids. Deletions cut 4 bases from V and 2 bases from J, with 6 bases between. CDR1 is MGHDK and CDR2 is SYGVNS in the germline V gene. CDR3 amino acids: CASSVTGNQPQHF. In nucleotides, the CDR3 is TGTGCCAGCAGTGTTACGGGCAATCAGCCCCAGCATTTT.

The chain couples TRBV5-1 to TRBJ2-3; possibly TRBD1 for D (6 bases). Trimming left V 0 bases short and J 2 bases short, with 10 bases between. The germline V gene has CDR1 SGHRS and CDR2 YFSETQ. The CDR3 has 15 residues. The chain's CDR3 is CASSLAGQLTDTQYF. CDR3 coding DNA: TGCGCCAGCAGCTTGGCAGGACAGCTCACAGATACGCAGTATTTT.

The chain uses TRBV6-6 and TRBJ2-5, with a possible D match to TRBD1 (5 bases). Germline V gene data show CDR1 as MNHNY and CDR2 as SVGAGI (reference sequence). This CDR3 contains 12 residues. Trimming stripped 5 bases from V and 4 bases from J, with 8 bases between. The CDR3 protein is CASSAGIETQYF. Here the CDR3 DNA reads TGTGCCAGCAGTGCAGGGATAGAGACCCAGTACTTC.

This clone was found once. The rearrangement links TRBV20-1 to TRBJ2-1; a weak D match, TRBD2 (6 bases). Germline loops: CDR1 DFQATT, CDR2 SNEGSKA (reference sequence). The CDR3 sequence is 16 residues long. The germline V and J ends were trimmed by 3 bases and 0 bases, with 15 bases remaining between them. The CDR3 nucleotides are TGCAGTGCTAGTGTCTTAGCGGAGACCTCCTACAATGAGCAGTTCTTC. It is translated as CSASVLAETSYNEQFF.

J is TRBJ2-7 and V is TRBV27; 7 bases align to TRBD1. The germline gives CDR1 MNHEY, CDR2 SMNVEV (reference sequence). The CDR3 runs to 13 residues. Trimming at V came to 6 bases and at J to 3 bases, leaving 5 bases not matched to a gene. CDR3 sequence reads: CASRAAGGYEQYF. The DNA of the CDR3 is TGTGCCAGCAGGGCGGCAGGGGGCTACGAGCAGTACTTC.

The genes are TRBV3-1 (or the pseudogene TRBV3-2) and TRBJ2-5, with no clear D. V lost 4 bases to trimming and J lost 2 bases, with 11 bases between them. CDR1 LGHDT and CDR2 YNNKEL come from the germline V gene (reference sequence). This CDR3 has 14 residues. The DNA of the CDR3 is TGTGCCAGCAGCCTACGTCAACAGCAAGAGACCCAGTACTTC. It translates to CASSLRQQQETQYF.

V usage is TRBV4-1 and J usage is TRBJ2-1, with no clear D. Trimming pared 1 base from V and 6 bases from J, leaving 7 bases between. Germline V gene lookup returns CDR1 MGHRA and CDR2 YSYEKL. The CDR3 length is 13 residues. CDR3 protein: CASSQVQINEQFF. CDR3 sequence (DNA): TGCGCCAGCAGCCAAGTCCAAATCAATGAGCAGTTCTTC.

V gene TRBV7-3 combines with J gene TRBJ2-2; the D is unclear. The CDR3 is made up of 13 amino acids. Per the germline V gene, CDR1 is SGHTA and CDR2 is FQGTGA. V lost 3 bases and J lost 5, with 7 bases in between. CDR3: CASSLLLTGELFF. Written as DNA, the CDR3 is TGTGCCAGCAGCTTGCTATTAACCGGGGAGCTGTTTTTT.

The CDR3 DNA sequence: TGTGCCAGCAGCTTAATTCGGACTAGCGGAAACACCGGGGAGCTGTTTTTT. Translated: CASSLIRTSGNTGELFF. The V and J genes are TRBV13 and TRBJ2-2, with 10 bases that match TRBD2. There are 17 residues in the CDR3. Germline V gene lookup returns CDR1 PRHDT and CDR2 FYEKMQ (reference sequence). V was pared by 2 bases and J by 2 bases, with 5 bases of the junction left unmatched.

This chain connects TRBV9 to TRBJ2-7; 13 nucleotides agree with TRBD2. V lost 3 bases and J lost 3; bases outside the gene matches: 3. The germline CDR1 and CDR2 sequences are SGDLS and YYNGEE. This CDR3 has 15 residues. CDR3 bases: TGTGCCAGCAGCGCGACTAGCGGGAGGTTCTACGAGCAGTACTTC. The encoded protein is CASSATSGRFYEQYF.

The J gene is TRBJ1-5, the V gene TRBV6-5, with 7 bases that match TRBD1. Germline V gene data show CDR1 as MNHEY and CDR2 as SVGAGI. J gave up 5 bases and V 0 bases, and 4 bases lay outside the gene matches. The CDR3 covers 15 residues. Written as DNA, the CDR3 is TGTGCCAGCAGTTACTCTACAGGGGTTGATCAGCCCCAGCATTTT. Translation gives CASSYSTGVDQPQHF.

The rearrangement uses TRBV5-1 and TRBJ2-1, with 7 positions matching TRBD2. The length of the CDR3 is 15 residues. Germline V gene sequence: CDR1 SGHRS, CDR2 YFSETQ. With V trimmed by 4 bases and J by 6 bases, 10 bases remained unmatched. The DNA of the CDR3 is TGCGCCAGCAGCCGCCGGGGAGGGATGATCAATGAGCAGTTCTTC. Amino acids: CASSRRGGMINEQFF.

About this clone itself: Within the sample, other DNA sequences also encode this same CDR3. The chain carries TRBV7-2 and TRBJ1-1, with D possibly matching TRBD1 (5 bases). CDR3 size: 15 residues. Germline CDR1 SGHTA, CDR2 FQGNSA. Trimming removed 1 base from V and 0 bases from J, with 9 bases in between. The CDR3 region has the DNA TGTGCCAGCAGCTTAGGACGGGGGATGAACACTGAAGCTTTCTTT. The encoded protein is CASSLGRGMNTEAFF.

The rearrangement uses TRBV5-1 and TRBJ2-3; D is possibly TRBD2 (6 bases). Germline CDR1 is SGHRS and CDR2 is YFSETQ. V gave up 0 bases and J gave up 2 bases, with 10 bases separating them. The CDR3 is 15 residues long. The DNA for the CDR3 is TGCGCCAGCAGCTTGGGTAGCGGACACACAGATACGCAGTATTTT. It is translated as CASSLGSGHTDTQYF.

V and J are TRBV7-9 and TRBJ1-1; no definite D call. The V end lost 5 bases, the J end lost 0 bases, and 13 bases lay between the germline ends. The CDR3 spans 15 residues. Germline V CDR1 and CDR2: SEHNR, FQNEAQ (reference sequence). The CDR3 protein is CASSPNNGVNTEAFF. The CDR3 DNA follows: TGTGCCAGCAGCCCCAATAATGGAGTGAACACTGAAGCTTTCTTT.

The chain recombines TRBV19 with TRBJ2-5; 9 nucleotides match TRBD2. This CDR3 comprises 18 residues. With 0 bases clipped from V and 1 base from J, the junction kept 9 bases outside the gene matches. Germline loops: CDR1 LNHDA, CDR2 SQIVND (reference sequence). The CDR3 sequence is CASSIDLGVAGVQETQYF. CDR3 coding DNA: TGTGCCAGTAGTATAGATCTTGGGGTAGCGGGGGTCCAAGAGACCCAGTACTTC.

The rearrangement links TRBV18 to TRBJ1-2, with D possibly TRBD1 on 5 matching bases. The CDR3 covers 14 residues. The V and J ends lost 1 base and 5 bases respectively, with 11 bases between them. Germline V gene lookup returns CDR1 KGHSH and CDR2 LQKENI. This chain's CDR3 is CASSPRGDGYGYTF. CDR3 sequence (DNA): TGTGCCAGCTCACCACGGGGGGACGGGTATGGCTACACCTTC.

This sequence joins TRBV7-9 and TRBJ1-1; 8 bases agree with TRBD1. Germline V CDR1 and CDR2: SEHNR, FQNEAQ (reference sequence). V dropped 5 bases and J dropped 5; count of bases not matched to a gene: 7. This CDR3 is built from 14 residues. The CDR3 coding sequence is TGTGCCAGCAGCAGGAGACAGGGGAGAACTGAAGCTTTCTTT. It specifies CASSRRQGRTEAFF.

This clone was counted a few times. The genes are TRBV9 and TRBJ2-2; weak D call: TRBD2 (5 bases). The CDR3 sequence is 16 residues long. Deletions cut 3 bases from V and 0 bases from J, with 12 bases between. Germline V lookup: CDR1 SGDLS, CDR2 YYNGEE. CDR3 in amino acids: CASSALASSNTGELFF. Written as DNA, the CDR3 is TGTGCCAGCAGCGCACTTGCTAGCTCGAACACCGGGGAGCTGTTTTTT.

The chain is built from TRBV19 and TRBJ2-5; maybe TRBD2 (5 bases). The V gene lost 5 bases and the J gene lost 0 bases, with 10 bases spanning the gap. CDR3 length: 14 amino acids. CDR1 and CDR2 (germline): LNHDA, SQIVND (reference sequence). CDR3 residues: CASSEGRYQETQYF. The CDR3 DNA follows: TGTGCCAGTAGTGAGGGCCGGTACCAAGAGACCCAGTACTTC.

CDR3 DNA sequence: TGTGCCAGCAGCCGTGGGACTAGCGGGAGGAACACCGGGGAGCTGTTTTTT. Encoded protein: CASSRGTSGRNTGELFF. V gene TRBV3-1 (or the pseudogene TRBV3-2) combines with J gene TRBJ2-2; 14 bases map to TRBD2. The CDR3 has 17 amino acids. V lost 4 bases, J lost 1 base, and 2 bases stayed unmatched. CDR1 is LGHDT and CDR2 is YNNKEL in the germline V gene (reference sequence).

The V call is TRBV5-5, the J call TRBJ1-1, with 8 bases that match TRBD1. CDR1 is SGHKS and CDR2 is YYEKEE in the germline V gene (reference sequence). Unmatched junction bases numbered 8, after V lost 4 bases and J lost 9 bases. The CDR3 is 13 residues long. In DNA, the CDR3 is TGTGCCAGCAGCGACGACAGGGGCCTGAAAGCTTTCTTT. The encoded protein is CASSDDRGLKAFF.

The gene calls are TRBV12-3 or TRBV12-4 and TRBJ2-2; no reliable D call. The V end lost 3 bases, the J end lost 13 bases, and 9 bases lay between the germline ends. The CDR3 spans 11 residues. Here the CDR3 DNA reads TGTGCCAGCAGTTTGGGTCTAGGGCTGTTTTTT. Translated, it gives CASSLGLGLFF.

This clone was observed a handful of times. This rearrangement joins TRBV5-4 to TRBJ1-3; 7 bases fit TRBD1. The V and J ends lost 4 bases and 7 bases, in that order; junction bases with no gene match: 8. The CDR3 is 14 amino acids. Looked up from germline, CDR1 is SGHNT and CDR2 is YYREEE (reference sequence). DNA for the CDR3: TGTGCCAGCAGCACTGACAGGGAAAAGAACACCATATATTTT. This encodes CASSTDREKNTIYF. Full variable domain (rest looked up from reference TRBV5-4 and TRBJ1-3): ETGVTQSPTHLIKTRGQQVTLRCSSQSGHNTVSWYQQALGQGPQFIFQYYREEENGRGNFPPRFSGLQFPNYSSELNVNALELDDSALYLCASSTDREKNTIYFGEGSWLTVV.

This chain joins TRBV6-1 and TRBJ2-1; D unclear. CDR1 MNHNS and CDR2 SASEGT come from the germline V gene. This CDR3 is 11 amino acids long. Trimming removed 2 bases from V and 13 bases from J, with 9 bases in between. The CDR3 DNA is TGTGCCAGCAGTGAACCCTTATTTCAGTTCTTC. Its protein is CASSEPLFQFF.

This rearrangement joins TRBV7-3 to TRBJ1-2; TRBD1 is a possible D gene (5 bases). This CDR3 contains 15 residues. Germline V lookup: CDR1 SGHTA, CDR2 FQGTGA. V lost 2 bases, J lost 1 base, and 11 bases lay in between. CDR3 coding DNA: TGTGCCAGCAGCTTAGACAGCCAAAATAACTATGGCTACACCTTC. This translates into CASSLDSQNNYGYTF.

In DNA, the CDR3 is TGCAGCGCCGGCAGGGGGCCCACTGAAGCTTTCTTT. It is translated as CSAGRGPTEAFF. This chain links TRBV29-1 with TRBJ1-1, with 8 positions matching TRBD1. V was clipped by 7 bases and J by 4 bases; unmatched bases: 5. Germline V gene lookup returns CDR1 SQVTM and CDR2 ANQGSEA. The length of the CDR3 is 12 residues.

The rearrangement uses TRBV7-8 and TRBJ2-7; D is ambiguous. Per the germline V gene, CDR1 is SGHVS and CDR2 is FQNEAQ. V was trimmed by 5 bases and J by 4 bases, leaving 15 bases between them. The CDR3 is 14 amino acids. The CDR3 DNA reads TGTGCCAGCAGCCCCTCCAGGAATCAATACGAGCAGTACTTC. This encodes CASSPSRNQYEQYF.

The chain uses TRBV5-1 and TRBJ1-1; TRBD1 matches at 10 bases. CDR1 and CDR2 (germline): SGHRS, YFSETQ. The V gene end was trimmed by 0 bases and the J gene end by 6 bases; junction bases not matched to a gene: 5. The CDR3 runs to 15 residues. In DNA form, the CDR3 reads TGCGCCAGCAGCTTGGACTGGGACAGGGGCTCTGAAGCTTTCTTT. Protein product: CASSLDWDRGSEAFF.